Listed below are T cell receptor beta chains from one sample, sequenced in a study of vaccination effects on CD4 cells after COVID-19. Some clones are missing from TCRdb's copy, which holds only in-frame ones; the method was immunoSEQ multiplex PCR. The sample lists about 40,000 clones, around two thirds occurring once. Antigens for these TCRs are unknown. This specimen was CD4+ T cells from PBMCs cultured without peptide, taken after COVID-19 vaccination. These receptors all stem from a human donor who received a COVID-19 vaccine. Each CDR3 is given with its conserved first and last residue. Each record gives: V gene, CDR3 protein.

>TRBV29-1
CSVGAGSYNEQFF
>TRBV5-1
CASSLVSLDQETQYF
>TRBV6-2/TRBV6-3
CASSSGTSTLETQYF
>TRBV19
CASKEPPSNEQFF
>TRBV5-1
CASSSGIPGDEQYF
>TRBV7-8
CASSVTSAPSTDTQYF
>TRBV7-9
CASSLVGNTEAFF
>TRBV6-5
CASSLQGNGNTIYF
>TRBV6-5
CASSPPGTAGYTF
>TRBV28
CASTVGGLAGANEQFF
>TRBV5-1
CASSLTRVSGYTF
>TRBV18
CASSPDRHTQYF